The 24 T cell receptor beta chains below come from one sample, sequenced in a study of blood T cell repertoires in COVID-19. The assay was immunoSEQ multiplex PCR, and TCRdb's table has in-frame clones only and misses some. The sample lists roughly 220,000 clones; around 89% were seen once. The specimen was PBMCs or T cells enriched from blood (not recorded which). All receptors come from a woman younger than 35 in a cohort exposed to, infected with or recovered from COVID-19 (not recorded which).

The genes are TRBV13 and TRBJ2-7; 8 bases align to TRBD2. CDR1 is PRHDT and CDR2 is FYEKMQ in the germline V gene (reference sequence). V trimming: 0 bases; J trimming: 9 bases; junction bases outside the gene matches: 10. This CDR3 is 15 amino acids long. Here the CDR3 DNA reads TGTGCCAGCAGCTTAGGGGAGACTAGCGCTGACGGGCAGTACTTC. Protein sequence: CASSLGETSADGQYF. Variable domain in full (rest from reference TRBV13 and TRBJ2-7): AAGVIQSPRHLIKEKRETATLKCYPIPRHDTVYWYQQGPGQDPQFLISFYEKMQSDKGSIPDRFSAQQFSDYHSELNMSSLELGDSALYFCASSLGETSADGQYFGPGTRLTVT.

The J gene is TRBJ1-2, the V gene TRBV28, with 7 bases that match TRBD1. Germline V lookup: CDR1 MDHEN, CDR2 SYDVKM. The CDR3 runs to 13 residues. V shed 3 bases, J shed 5 bases, and the junction held 3 bases outside the gene matches. Here the CDR3 reads CASSLGQSYGYTF. DNA of the CDR3: TGTGCCAGCAGTTTGGGACAGTCTTATGGCTACACCTTC.

The chain has TRBV10-2 and TRBJ2-1; 11 bases are a match to TRBD2. CDR3 length equals 14 residues. Per germline, CDR1 WSHSY and CDR2 SAAADI. V shed 2 bases and J 13 bases; nucleotides not matched to a gene: 7. For the CDR3, the DNA is TGCGCCAGCAGTGAGCGGGTAGCGGGAGGGCAACAGTTCTTC. Its translation: CASSERVAGGQQFF.

The CDR3 sequence: CASRGQAIANYGYTF. The CDR3, as DNA: TGTGCCAGCAGGGGACAGGCAATAGCTAACTATGGCTACACCTTC. V usage is TRBV5-5 and J usage is TRBJ1-2, with 8 bases aligning to TRBD1. The germline CDR1 and CDR2 sequences are SGHKS and YYEKEE (reference sequence). V shed 5 bases and J 0 bases; nucleotides not matched to a gene: 6. This CDR3 region has 15 residues.

This clone was detected only a few times. This chain connects TRBV7-3 to TRBJ2-7; D not certain. With 5 bases removed from V and 5 bases from J, the gap between germline ends came to 16 bases. This CDR3 has 14 amino acids. Germline lookup yields CDR1 SGHTA and CDR2 FQGTGA. CDR3 sequence (DNA): TGTGCCAGCAGCCCTCTCCCGGGTCCCCACGAGCAGTACTTC. Translated, it gives CASSPLPGPHEQYF.

This chain links TRBV7-2 with TRBJ2-7, with 7 nucleotides matching TRBD2. The length of the CDR3 is 15 residues. Germline CDR1 and CDR2: SGHTA and FQGNSA. J lost 3 bases, V lost 1 base, and 6 bases had no gene match. The CDR3 DNA reads as TGTGCCAGCAGCTTAGACGCGACTAGCTTCTACGAGCAGTACTTC. Its protein is CASSLDATSFYEQYF.

CDR3 sequence reads: CAWSKGTSGAAEQFF. The CDR3 DNA reads TGTGCCTGGAGTAAGGGGACTAGCGGGGCAGCTGAGCAGTTCTTC. The chain is built from TRBV30 and TRBJ2-1; TRBD2 matches at 13 bases. The CDR3 is made up of 15 amino acids. With 2 bases clipped from V and 9 bases from J, the junction kept 7 bases outside the gene matches. CDR1 and CDR2 from the germline V gene are GTSNPN and SVGIG (reference sequence).

The chain recombines TRBV5-5 with TRBJ2-7; the match to TRBD2 covers 12 bases. The trim removed 4 bases at V and 2 bases at J, leaving 10 bases unmatched. CDR3 length equals 17 residues. CDR1 SGHKS and CDR2 YYEKEE come from the germline V gene (reference sequence). The CDR3 nucleotides are TGTGCCAGCAGCCTTTTGGGGGCTAGCGGGAGGGCCTACGAGCAGTACTTC. Protein sequence: CASSLLGASGRAYEQYF.

The V call is TRBV5-8, the J call TRBJ1-5, with a possible D match to TRBD1 (5 bases). The CDR3 has 14 amino acids. The germline gives CDR1 SGHTS, CDR2 YDEGEE. Trimming removed 5 bases at V and 2 bases at J, with 11 bases between. The CDR3 bases are TGTGCCAGCAGTTATACAGGAGGCAATCAGCCCCAGCATTTT. It translates to CASSYTGGNQPQHF.

The CDR3 DNA follows: TGTGCCAGCAGCAAAGAGGTGGGGCGGGAGAGGTTCGAGCAGTACTTC. This encodes CASSKEVGRERFEQYF. The chain is built from TRBV21-1 and TRBJ2-7; the table's D gene call, TRBD2, was not cross checked with the DNA. TRBV21-1 is assigned pseudogene status. The CDR3 has 16 residues.

The chain uses TRBV6-4 and TRBJ1-2, with a weak D call TRBD1 (5 bases). With 0 bases removed from V and 1 base from J, the gap between germline ends came to 27 bases. Germline-derived CDR1 and CDR2 are MRHNA and SNTAGT. The CDR3 has 21 amino acids. The CDR3: CASSDSKWGRVNGDNNYGYTF. The CDR3 DNA follows: TGTGCCAGCAGTGACTCGAAGTGGGGCCGGGTTAATGGGGATAATAACTATGGCTACACCTTC.

This chain uses TRBV5-6 with TRBJ2-1, with 11 bases that match TRBD2. In germline, CDR1 is SGHDT, CDR2 YYEEEE. The CDR3 sequence is 16 residues long. Unmatched junction bases numbered 10, after V lost 5 bases and J lost 6 bases. The CDR3 spells CASSSLAGGTSNEQFF. DNA for the CDR3: TGTGCCAGCAGTTCTCTAGCGGGGGGTACATCCAATGAGCAGTTCTTC. The full variable domain, in which reference TRBV5-6 and TRBJ2-1 provide the parts outside the CDR3, is DAGVTQSPTHLIKTRGQQVTLRCSPKSGHDTVSWYQQALGQGPQFIFQYYEEEERQRGNFPDRFSGHQFPNYSSELNVNALLLGDSALYLCASSSLAGGTSNEQFFGPGTRLTVL.

This chain joins TRBV30 and TRBJ1-1, with no clear D. Germline V gene sequence: CDR1 GTSNPN, CDR2 SVGIG (reference sequence). V lost 0 bases to trimming and J lost 1 base, with 9 bases between them. The CDR3 is made up of 14 amino acids. The CDR3 region is CAWSVWEGNTEAFF. DNA for the CDR3: TGTGCCTGGAGTGTATGGGAGGGGAACACTGAAGCTTTCTTT. Supplemented by reference TRBV30 and TRBJ1-1, the full variable domain reads SQTIHQWPATLVQPVGSPLSLECTVEGTSNPNLYWYRQAAGRGLQLLFYSVGIGQISSEVPQNLSASRPQDRQFILSSKKLLLSDSGFYLCAWSVWEGNTEAFFGQGTRLTVV.

The chain employs TRBV6-2 or TRBV6-3 and TRBJ2-7; possible D gene TRBD2, 6 bases. Germline values: CDR1 MNHEY, CDR2 SVGEGT. The CDR3 length is 17 residues. Trimming stripped 0 bases from V and 1 base from J, with 16 bases between. The CDR3 here is CASSYSLRGRRSYEQYF. Written as DNA, the CDR3 is TGTGCCAGCAGTTACTCGTTGCGGGGTCGGAGGTCCTACGAGCAGTACTTC.

J is TRBJ2-1 and V is TRBV28; 9 bases line up with TRBD2. CDR1 and CDR2 from the germline V gene are MDHEN and SYDVKM. Trimming at V came to 5 bases and at J to 7 bases, leaving 15 bases not matched to a gene. CDR3 size: 17 residues. In nucleotides, the CDR3 is TGTGCCAGCAGTCCAAATCGTCCCGGGACTAGCTTGAATGAGCAGTTCTTC. Its protein product is CASSPNRPGTSLNEQFF. Full variable domain (outside the CDR3, taken from reference TRBV28 and TRBJ2-1): DVKVTQSSRYLVKRTGEKVFLECVQDMDHENMFWYRQDPGLGLRLIYFSYDVKMKEKGDIPEGYSVSREKKERFSLILESASTNQTSMYLCASSPNRPGTSLNEQFFGPGTRLTVL.

The chain is built from TRBV9 and TRBJ1-4; a possible D gene is TRBD1 (6 bases). The germline gives CDR1 SGDLS, CDR2 YYNGEE. The V end lost 0 bases, the J end lost 8 bases, and 8 bases lay between the germline ends. The CDR3 is 13 amino acids. The CDR3 DNA follows: TGTGCCAGCAGCGTAGACAGGGACGAAAAACTGTTTTTT. Translation gives CASSVDRDEKLFF.

This clone was seen only a few times. The chain carries TRBV11-3 and TRBJ2-7; D possibly corresponds to TRBD2 (6 bases). CDR1 is SGHNT and CDR2 is YENEEA in the germline V gene. The CDR3 totals 14 residues. V dropped 5 bases and J dropped 3 bases, with 14 bases sitting between them. As DNA, the CDR3 is TGTGCCAGCAGCCCTCCCCGCGGGAACTACGAGCAGTACTTC. The encoded protein is CASSPPRGNYEQYF.

The chain links TRBV24-1 to TRBJ2-2; weak D call: TRBD1 (5 bases). Germline CDR1 reads KGHDR; CDR2 reads SFDVKD. The CDR3 length is 12 residues. Deletions cut 9 bases from V and 6 bases from J, with 10 bases between. Here the CDR3 DNA reads TGTGCCACCTCGTTAGGGGCCGGGGAGCTGTTTTTT. It codes for CATSLGAGELFF.

V gene TRBV7-9 combines with J gene TRBJ1-6; D might be TRBD1 (5 bases). V was cut by 5 bases and J by 9 bases, with 8 bases left in between. The CDR3 runs 12 residues. CDR1 is SEHNR and CDR2 is FQNEAQ in the germline V gene (reference sequence). This CDR3 reads CASSRGGSPLHF. In nucleotides, the CDR3 is TGTGCCAGCAGCCGGGGGGGTTCACCCCTCCACTTT.

This sequence joins TRBV25-1 and TRBJ2-3, with unresolved D. The CDR3 runs 14 residues. CDR1 is MGHDK and CDR2 is SYGVNS in the germline V gene. V was shortened by 5 bases and J by 1 base, with 10 bases between the two germline ends. The CDR3 sequence: CASSPPLGTDTQYF. The CDR3 DNA reads TGTGCCAGCAGTCCCCCCCTTGGCACAGATACGCAGTATTTT. The entire variable domain, with the rest obtained from reference TRBV25-1 and TRBJ2-3, is as follows: EADIYQTPRYLVIGTGKKITLECSQTMGHDKMYWYQQDPGMELHLIHYSYGVNSTEKGDLSSESTVSRIRTEHFPLTLESARPSHTSQYLCASSPPLGTDTQYFGPGTRLTVL.

The chain has TRBV7-9 and TRBJ1-6; D remains ambiguous. Trimming cost V 4 bases and J 7 bases, with 11 bases left between them. This CDR3 spans 14 amino acids. Germline-derived CDR1 and CDR2 are SEHNR and FQNEAQ (reference sequence). The CDR3 is CASSSRGTNSPLHF. In nucleotides, the CDR3 is TGTGCCAGCAGCTCCCGGGGTACAAATTCACCCCTCCACTTT. The variable domain in full, with the rest retrieved from reference TRBV7-9 and TRBJ1-6, is DTGVSQNPRHKITKRGQNVTFRCDPISEHNRLYWYRQTLGQGPEFLTYFQNEAQLEKSRLLSDRFSAERPKGSFSTLEIQRTEQGDSAMYLCASSSRGTNSPLHFGNGTRLTVT.

V and J are TRBV11-2 and TRBJ2-7, with D possibly TRBD1 on 6 matching bases. Germline V lookup: CDR1 SGHAT, CDR2 FQNNGV. Trimming shortened V by 4 bases and J by 5 bases, and 12 bases separated the two germline ends. The CDR3 consists of 13 residues. The CDR3 DNA sequence: TGTGCCAGCAGCTCAGGGGCCGCGGACGAGCAGTACTTC. Translated: CASSSGAADEQYF. Filled out from reference TRBV11-2 and TRBJ2-7, the complete variable domain reads EAGVAQSPRYKIIEKRQSVAFWCNPISGHATLYWYQQILGQGPKLLIQFQNNGVVDDSQLPKDRFSAERLKGVDSTLKIQPAKLEDSAVYLCASSSGAADEQYFGPGTRLTVT.

As for this clone: The identical CDR3 is also encoded by other nucleotide sequences in the sample. The chain joins TRBV4-1 to TRBJ2-3, with 8 nucleotides matching TRBD2. CDR1 MGHRA and CDR2 YSYEKL come from the germline V gene. The CDR3 has 15 residues. The ends lost 3 bases at V and 1 base at J; junction bases unmatched: 3. The DNA for the CDR3 is TGCGCCAGCAGCCAGGGGGGACTAGGCACAGATACGCAGTATTTT. The encoded protein is CASSQGGLGTDTQYF.

This clone was seen only a few times. V and J are TRBV2 and TRBJ1-5; 11 nucleotides match TRBD1. The CDR3 is made up of 18 amino acids. The germline CDR1 and CDR2 sequences are SNHLY and FYNNEI. With V trimmed by 5 bases and J by 3 bases, 12 bases remained unmatched. CDR3 sequence: CASSTPPGQGGVNQPQHF. DNA of the CDR3: TGTGCCAGCAGTACACCCCCGGGACAGGGGGGAGTCAATCAGCCCCAGCATTTT.